Listed below are T cell receptor beta chains from one sample, sequenced in a study of blood T cells in healthy people across ages. Each CDR3 protein gets one entry after TCRdb re-called the 5' RACE reads with MiXCR. The table shows about 730,000 distinct CDR3 sequences, with roughly 47% occurring only once. Sequenced material: blood. Source of these receptors: a woman aged 55-69 years in good health. CDR3s include the opening cysteine and the closing phenylalanine or tryptophan. D genes are given only for firm matches. Size tells how often a clone was seen (once, few, many) or the class of an expanded clone, and some rows leave it out.

J: TRBJ2-3
D: NA
length: 14
size: NA
V: TRBV20-1
CDR3: CSARRSGYTDTQYF
DNA: TGCAGTGCTAGACGGTCCGGATACACAGATACGCAGTATTTT

J: TRBJ2-7
D: NA
length: 14
size: NA
V: TRBV7-9
CDR3: CASSPTGTSNEQYF
DNA: TGTGCCAGCAGCCCTACCGGGACATCTAACGAGCAGTACTTC

J: TRBJ2-5
D: TRBD2
length: 16
size: few
V: TRBV11-2
CDR3: CASSLRTSGDQETQYF
DNA: TGTGCCAGCAGCCTGAGGACTAGCGGGGACCAAGAGACCCAGTACTTC

J: TRBJ2-7
D: NA
length: 13
size: NA
V: TRBV12-3/TRBV12-4
CDR3: CASSLGGFNEQYF
DNA: TGTGCCAGCAGTTTAGGAGGGTTCAACGAGCAGTACTTC

J: TRBJ2-6
D: NA
length: 16
size: NA
V: TRBV5-1
CDR3: CASNSTGNSGANVLTF
DNA: TGCGCCAGCAACTCCACAGGAAACTCTGGGGCCAACGTCCTGACTTTC

J: TRBJ2-1
D: NA
length: 14
size: NA
V: TRBV7-3
CDR3: CASSPAGDRNEQFF
DNA: TGTGCCAGCAGCCCCGCCGGCGACCGCAATGAGCAGTTCTTC

J: TRBJ2-3
D: TRBD1
length: 15
size: NA
V: TRBV6-6
CDR3: CASRRTGERADTQYF
DNA: TGTGCCAGCAGACGGACAGGGGAGAGGGCAGATACGCAGTATTTT

J: TRBJ2-7
D: NA
length: 12
size: many
V: TRBV7-2
CDR3: CASSLKGDEQYF
DNA: TGTGCCAGCAGCCTCAAGGGCGACGAGCAGTACTTC

J: TRBJ2-1
D: TRBD2
length: 16
size: few
V: TRBV5-1
CDR3: CASSQDGLAGGNEQFF
DNA: TGCGCCAGCAGCCAGGACGGACTAGCGGGAGGAAATGAGCAGTTCTTC

J: TRBJ1-2
D: TRBD1
length: 12
size: few
V: TRBV6-1
CDR3: CASRGQRSGYTF
DNA: TGTGCCAGCAGGGGACAGCGGTCTGGCTACACCTTC

J: TRBJ1-1
D: TRBD1
length: 16
size: NA
V: TRBV6-5
CDR3: CASSYTGTGMNTEAFF
DNA: TGTGCCAGCAGTTACACGGGGACAGGCATGAACACTGAAGCTTTCTTT

J: TRBJ2-7
D: NA
length: 15
size: NA
V: TRBV18
CDR3: CASSPLGDSTYEQYF
DNA: TGTGCCAGCTCACCACTGGGAGACAGCACCTACGAGCAGTACTTC

J: TRBJ1-1
D: TRBD1
length: 16
size: NA
V: TRBV28
CDR3: CAGSQGQGRGLTEAFF
DNA: TGTGCCGGCAGTCAGGGACAGGGGAGAGGGTTAACTGAAGCTTTCTTT

J: TRBJ2-1
D: NA
length: 12
size: many
V: TRBV29-1
CDR3: CSVVVPGQLAFF
DNA: TGCAGCGTTGTAGTGCCGGGGCAGCTTGCGTTCTTC

J: TRBJ2-3
D: TRBD2
length: 16
size: NA
V: TRBV18
CDR3: CASSPWQAGNTDTQYF
DNA: TGTGCCAGCTCACCATGGCAAGCGGGAAACACAGATACGCAGTATTTT

J: TRBJ2-4
D: NA
length: 15
size: NA
V: TRBV7-6
CDR3: CASSLDETTKNIQYF
DNA: TGTGCCAGCAGCCTCGATGAGACGACCAAAAACATTCAGTACTTC

J: TRBJ1-1
D: NA
length: 16
size: NA
V: TRBV7-2
CDR3: CASSLALTVPPSEAFF
DNA: TGTGCTAGCAGCTTAGCTTTGACGGTTCCCCCCTCTGAAGCTTTCTTT

J: TRBJ2-5
D: NA
length: 12
size: NA
V: TRBV30
CDR3: CAWNRDQETQYF
DNA: TGTGCCTGGAACCGCGACCAAGAGACCCAGTACTTC

J: TRBJ2-7
D: NA
length: 10
size: many
V: TRBV29-1
CDR3: CSVLSYEQYF
DNA: TGCAGCGTTCTTTCCTACGAGCAGTACTTC

J: TRBJ2-7
D: NA
length: 12
size: NA
V: TRBV7-2
CDR3: CASSSGVNEQYF
DNA: TGTGCCAGCAGCTCCGGAGTAAACGAGCAGTACTTC

J: TRBJ1-2
D: TRBD1
length: 15
size: few
V: TRBV7-8
CDR3: CASSKMTGLDYGYTF
DNA: TGTGCCAGCAGCAAGATGACAGGGCTTGATTATGGCTACACCTTC

J: TRBJ2-5
D: TRBD2
length: 14
size: NA
V: TRBV5-1
CDR3: CASSRTSGVETQYF
DNA: TGCGCCAGCAGCCGGACTAGCGGGGTTGAGACCCAGTACTTC

J: TRBJ1-5
D: NA
length: 13
size: NA
V: TRBV6-6
CDR3: CASSYVNNRPQHF
DNA: TGTGCCAGCAGTTACGTAAACAATCGGCCCCAGCATTTT

J: TRBJ1-4
D: TRBD1
length: 15
size: many
V: TRBV7-9
CDR3: CASSLGQGDNEKLFF
DNA: TGTGCCAGCAGCTTGGGACAGGGGGATAATGAAAAACTGTTTTTT

J: TRBJ2-1
D: NA
length: 16
size: NA
V: TRBV12-3/TRBV12-4
CDR3: CASSLVQGPGYNEQFF
DNA: TGTGCCAGCAGTTTAGTTCAGGGCCCCGGTTACAATGAGCAGTTCTTC

J: TRBJ2-7
D: NA
length: 14
size: NA
V: TRBV3-1
CDR3: CASGWLSSYNEQYF
DNA: TGTGCCAGCGGGTGGCTAAGCTCCTACAATGAGCAGTACTTC

J: TRBJ2-1
D: NA
length: 14
size: NA
V: TRBV20-1
CDR3: CSARTSLSYNEQFF
DNA: TGCAGTGCTAGAACTAGCCTCTCCTACAATGAGCAGTTCTTC

J: TRBJ2-3
D: NA
length: 15
size: few
V: TRBV20-1
CDR3: CSARDERDPTDTQYF
DNA: TGCAGTGCTAGAGATGAGAGGGACCCGACAGATACGCAGTATTTT

J: TRBJ1-1
D: TRBD1
length: 13
size: NA
V: TRBV29-1
CDR3: CSVSGTVNIEAFF
DNA: TGCAGCGTTTCCGGGACAGTGAACATTGAAGCTTTCTTT

J: TRBJ2-3
D: NA
length: 13
size: NA
V: TRBV18
CDR3: CASSPPTQDTQYF
DNA: TGTGCCAGCTCACCACCGACGCAGGATACGCAGTATTTT

J: TRBJ1-1
D: TRBD1
length: 16
size: NA
V: TRBV7-9
CDR3: CASREGQGAQDTEAFF
DNA: TGTGCCAGCAGAGAGGGACAGGGGGCGCAGGACACTGAAGCTTTCTTT

J: TRBJ2-7
D: TRBD1
length: 13
size: NA
V: TRBV28
CDR3: CASRGTGRGEQYF
DNA: TGTGCCAGCAGGGGGACAGGTAGAGGCGAGCAGTACTTC

J: TRBJ2-2
D: TRBD2
length: 15
size: NA
V: TRBV2
CDR3: CASSQGAGGTGELFF
DNA: TGTGCCAGTAGCCAGGGCGCGGGAGGCACCGGGGAGCTGTTTTTT

J: TRBJ2-3
D: NA
length: 15
size: NA
V: TRBV5-1
CDR3: CASTQTGGGTDTQYF
DNA: TGCGCCAGCACCCAAACGGGGGGCGGTACAGATACGCAGTATTTT

J: TRBJ1-5
D: TRBD1
length: 14
size: NA
V: TRBV29-1
CDR3: CSVAGTGDNQPQHF
DNA: TGCAGCGTCGCCGGGACAGGGGATAATCAGCCCCAGCATTTT

J: TRBJ2-5
D: NA
length: 13
size: NA
V: TRBV2
CDR3: CASRNRGPETQYF
DNA: TGTGCCAGCAGGAACCGGGGCCCAGAGACCCAGTACTTC

J: TRBJ2-6
D: NA
length: 18
size: NA
V: TRBV6-2/TRBV6-3
CDR3: CASSYSGEPNSGANVLTF
DNA: TGTGCCAGCAGTTACTCCGGAGAGCCAAACTCTGGGGCCAACGTCCTGACTTTC

J: TRBJ1-2
D: TRBD1
length: 17
size: few
V: TRBV6-6
CDR3: CASSRGVSGTGVGGYTF
DNA: TGTGCCAGCAGTAGGGGCGTATCCGGGACAGGGGTTGGTGGCTACACCTTC

J: TRBJ1-2
D: TRBD1
length: 14
size: NA
V: TRBV6-6
CDR3: CASSHLTGTEGYTF
DNA: TGTGCCAGCAGTCACCTAACCGGGACAGAGGGCTACACCTTC

J: TRBJ2-7
D: NA
length: 12
size: few
V: TRBV6-2/TRBV6-3
CDR3: CASSYQADEQYF
DNA: TGTGCCAGCAGTTACCAGGCCGACGAGCAGTACTTC

J: TRBJ1-4
D: NA
length: 14
size: NA
V: TRBV10-2
CDR3: CASSERTRGEKLFF
DNA: TGCGCCAGCAGTGAACGGACACGGGGTGAAAAACTGTTTTTT

J: TRBJ2-1
D: TRBD2
length: 15
size: NA
V: TRBV6-2/TRBV6-3
CDR3: CASSWLAGGHNEQFF
DNA: TGTGCCAGCAGTTGGCTAGCGGGAGGCCACAATGAGCAGTTCTTC

J: TRBJ2-7
D: NA
length: 13
size: few
V: TRBV27
CDR3: CASSLRQSYEQYF
DNA: TGTGCCAGCAGTTTACGGCAATCCTACGAGCAGTACTTC

J: TRBJ2-5
D: TRBD1
length: 15
size: NA
V: TRBV19
CDR3: CASSWDRGTTETQYF
DNA: TGTGCCAGTAGTTGGGACAGGGGCACTACAGAGACCCAGTACTTC

J: TRBJ2-7
D: TRBD1
length: 15
size: NA
V: TRBV27
CDR3: CASSREDREVGEQYF
DNA: TGTGCCAGCAGTAGAGAGGACAGGGAGGTTGGCGAGCAGTACTTC